This T cell receptor (beta chain) was observed in a study of T-cell memory formation after mild COVID-19. Whole-study context: TCR clusters showed largely donor specificity. Whole-study results and caveats: Clones which contracted sat mainly in CM and EM if CD4+, and in EMRA if CD8+.

There are a few counts of this clonotype. Its antigen is not known. 5'RACE, which relied on constant-segment primers, yielded TCR alpha and TCR beta cDNA libraries carrying sample barcodes and UMIs. TCRdb recomputed calls from the 5' RACE reads with MiXCR, one row per CDR3 protein. The table includes fewer than 50,000 distinct CDR3 sequences, approximately 7.6% detected once. Between the trimmed V and J ends, which lost 5 bases and 10 bases, there was a span of 24 bases. The CDR3 extends over 16 amino acids. CDR1 is MNHEY and CDR2 is SMNVEV in the germline V gene (reference sequence). The sequence was obtained from a young man who had mild COVID-19 (a few samples of this study predate the infection). Cell type and time point are not known. The rearrangement links TRBV27 to TRBJ2-1; D may be TRBD1 or TRBD2 (5 bases each). Source material: PBMCs or a T cell subset sorted from them (not recorded which). This CDR3 reads CASSPRFPGPNWEQFF. The DNA for the CDR3 is TGTGCCAGCAGTCCCCGATTCCCGGGACCCAACTGGGAGCAGTTCTTC.